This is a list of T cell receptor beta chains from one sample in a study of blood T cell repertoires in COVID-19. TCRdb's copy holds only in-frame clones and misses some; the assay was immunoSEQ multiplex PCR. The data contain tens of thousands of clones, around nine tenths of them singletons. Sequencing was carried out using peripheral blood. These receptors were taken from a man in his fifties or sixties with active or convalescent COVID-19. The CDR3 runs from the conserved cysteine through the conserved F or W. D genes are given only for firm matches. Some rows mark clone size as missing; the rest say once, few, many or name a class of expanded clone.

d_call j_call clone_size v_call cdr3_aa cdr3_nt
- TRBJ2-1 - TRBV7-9 CASSPIRGRNSYNEQFF TGTGCCAGCAGTCCAATAAGGGGCAGGAACTCCTACAATGAGCAGTTCTTC
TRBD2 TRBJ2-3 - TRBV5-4 CASSLYLAGGTDTQYF TGTGCCAGCAGCTTGTATCTAGCGGGGGGGACAGATACGCAGTATTTT
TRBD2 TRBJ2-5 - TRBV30 CAYNTGTSGGPGETQYF TGTGCCTACAACACCGGGACTAGCGGGGGCCCCGGGGAGACCCAGTACTTC
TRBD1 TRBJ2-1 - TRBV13 CASSLRSGGSYNEQFF TGTGCCAGCAGCCTTCGCTCAGGGGGCTCCTACAATGAGCAGTTCTTC
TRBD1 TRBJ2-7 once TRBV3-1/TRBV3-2 CASSGYRGEQYF TGTGCCAGCAGCGGATACAGGGGCGAGCAGTACTTC
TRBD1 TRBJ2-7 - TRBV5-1 CASSFQGDSYEQYF TGCGCCAGCAGCTTCCAGGGGGACTCCTACGAGCAGTACTTC
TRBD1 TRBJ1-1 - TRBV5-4 CASSSGQVNTEAFF TGTGCCAGCAGCAGTGGACAGGTTAACACTGAAGCTTTCTTT
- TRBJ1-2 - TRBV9 CASSVAGRANDGYTF TGTGCCAGCAGCGTAGCTGGCAGGGCAAATGATGGCTACACCTTC
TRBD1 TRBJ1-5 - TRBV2 CASSGQGRNQPQHF TGTGCCAGCAGTGGACAGGGGCGGAATCAGCCCCAGCATTTT
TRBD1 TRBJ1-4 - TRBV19 CASSTRDRDLINEKLFF TGTGCCAGTAGTACCCGGGACAGGGACCTTATTAATGAAAAACTGTTTTTT
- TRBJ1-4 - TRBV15 CATSRDLSTGSNEKLFF TGTGCCACCAGCAGAGATCTGTCGACAGGCTCTAATGAAAAACTGTTTTTT
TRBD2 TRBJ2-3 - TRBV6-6 CASSYSTAGGADTQYF TGTGCCAGCAGTTACTCGACAGCGGGGGGGGCAGATACGCAGTATTTT
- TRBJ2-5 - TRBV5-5 CASSRRTGVQETQYF TGTGCCAGCAGCAGGCGGACGGGGGTCCAAGAGACCCAGTACTTC
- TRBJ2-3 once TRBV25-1 CASSEYGGADTQYF TGTGCCAGCAGTGAATACGGAGGGGCAGATACGCAGTATTTT
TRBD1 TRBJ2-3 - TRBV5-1 CASSLGDRTRTDTQYF TGCGCCAGCAGCTTGGGGGACAGGACTCGCACAGATACGCAGTATTTT
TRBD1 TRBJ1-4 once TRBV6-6 CASRLTGTNEKLFF TGTGCCAGCAGATTGACAGGGACTAATGAAAAACTGTTTTTT
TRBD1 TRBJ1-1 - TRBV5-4 CASRGQVGTEAFF TGTGCCAGCAGGGGACAGGTGGGCACTGAAGCTTTCTTT
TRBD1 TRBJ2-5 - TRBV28 CASSPGGAETQYF TGTGCCAGCAGCCCAGGGGGCGCGGAGACCCAGTACTTC
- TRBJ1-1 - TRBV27 CASSHQGIEAFF TGTGCCAGCAGTCACCAGGGGATTGAAGCTTTCTTT
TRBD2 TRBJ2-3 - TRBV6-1 CASSEVGLDTDTQYF TGTGCCAGCAGTGAGGTGGGACTAGACACAGATACGCAGTATTTT
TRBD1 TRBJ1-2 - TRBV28 CASSPGGNRYGYTF TGTGCCAGCAGTCCAGGGGGTAACCGTTATGGCTACACCTTC
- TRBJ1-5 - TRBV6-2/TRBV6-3 CASSHHRAGNQPQHF TGTGCCAGCAGCCACCACAGGGCTGGCAATCAGCCCCAGCATTTT
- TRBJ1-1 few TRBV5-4 CASSQGYTEAFF TGTGCCAGCAGTCAGGGTTACACTGAAGCTTTCTTT
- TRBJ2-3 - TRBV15 CATSRDTGQRSTDTQYF TGTGCCACCAGCAGAGATACCGGACAGCGCAGCACAGATACGCAGTATTTT
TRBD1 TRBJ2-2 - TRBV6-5 CASSHRDRNTGELFF TGTGCCAGCAGTCACCGGGACAGGAACACCGGGGAGCTGTTTTTT
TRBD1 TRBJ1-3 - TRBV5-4 CASSGTGVNTIYF TGTGCCAGCAGTGGGACAGGGGTAAACACCATATATTTT
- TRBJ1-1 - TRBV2 CASSVRGMRTEAFF TGTGCCAGCAGTGTACGGGGAATGCGTACTGAAGCTTTCTTT
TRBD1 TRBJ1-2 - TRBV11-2 CASSLPDRARSGYTF TGTGCCAGCAGCCTCCCGGACAGGGCTCGCTCTGGCTACACCTTC
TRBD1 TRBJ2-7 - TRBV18 CASSPPGTVAYEQYF TGTGCCAGCTCACCACCTGGGACAGTTGCCTACGAGCAGTACTTC
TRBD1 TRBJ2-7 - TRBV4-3 CASSQDSVGTGGYEQYF TGCGCCAGCAGCCAAGATTCAGTGGGGACAGGGGGCTACGAGCAGTACTTC
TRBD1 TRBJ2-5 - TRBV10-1 CASSDIKRGGLETQYF TGCGCCAGCAGTGATATTAAAAGAGGGGGCCTAGAGACCCAGTACTTC
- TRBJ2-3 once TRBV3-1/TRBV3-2 CASSRDTVTDTQYF TGTGCCAGCAGCCGGGACACGGTCACAGATACGCAGTATTTT
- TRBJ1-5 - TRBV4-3 CASSQGLRADQPQHF TGCGCCAGCAGCCAAGGCCTAAGAGCCGATCAGCCCCAGCATTTT
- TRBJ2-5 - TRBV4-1 CASSQDGVAGTKETQYF TGCGCCAGCAGCCAAGATGGGGTGGCGGGGACGAAAGAGACCCAGTACTTC
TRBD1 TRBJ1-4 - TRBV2 CASRAGTGSEKLFF TGTGCCAGCAGAGCCGGGACAGGGTCTGAAAAACTGTTTTTT
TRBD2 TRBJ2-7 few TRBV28 CASSLFASGVPPPKQYF TGTGCCAGCAGTTTATTTGCTAGCGGGGTCCCTCCTCCTAAGCAGTACTTC
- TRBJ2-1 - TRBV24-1 CATSDSGRANEQFF TGTGCCACCAGTGATTCCGGCAGGGCGAATGAGCAGTTCTTC